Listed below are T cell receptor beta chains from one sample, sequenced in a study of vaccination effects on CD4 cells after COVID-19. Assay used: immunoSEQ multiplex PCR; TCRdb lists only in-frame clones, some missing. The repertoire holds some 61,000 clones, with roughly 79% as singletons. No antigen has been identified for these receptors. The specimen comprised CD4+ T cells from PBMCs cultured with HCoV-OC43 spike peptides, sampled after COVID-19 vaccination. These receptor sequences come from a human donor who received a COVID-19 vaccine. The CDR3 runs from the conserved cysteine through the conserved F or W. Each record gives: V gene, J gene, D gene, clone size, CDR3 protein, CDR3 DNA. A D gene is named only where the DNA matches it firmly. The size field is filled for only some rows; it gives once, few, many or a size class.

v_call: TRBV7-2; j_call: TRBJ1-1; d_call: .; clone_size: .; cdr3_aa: CASSLVNTEAFF; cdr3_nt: TGTGCCAGCAGCTTAGTGAACACTGAAGCTTTCTTT
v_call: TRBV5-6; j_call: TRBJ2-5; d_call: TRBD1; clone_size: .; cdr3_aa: CASSEGSQGARRETQYF; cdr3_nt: TGTGCCAGCAGCGAGGGGTCACAGGGGGCGCGTCGGGAGACCCAGTACTTC
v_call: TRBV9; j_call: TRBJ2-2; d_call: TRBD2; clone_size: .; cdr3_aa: CASSVGGGRTGELFF; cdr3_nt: TGTGCCAGCAGCGTCGGGGGGGGGCGTACCGGGGAGCTGTTTTTT
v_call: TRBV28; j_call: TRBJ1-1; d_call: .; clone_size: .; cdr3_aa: CASSLLAGTEAFF; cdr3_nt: TGTGCCAGCAGTTTACTGGCAGGGACTGAAGCTTTCTTT
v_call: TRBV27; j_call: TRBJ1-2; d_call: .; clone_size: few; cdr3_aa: CASSSAGQTNYGYTF; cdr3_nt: TGTGCCAGCAGTTCAGCTGGACAAACTAACTATGGCTACACCTTC
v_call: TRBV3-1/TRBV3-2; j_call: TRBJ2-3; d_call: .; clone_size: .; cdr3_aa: CASSQDLREADTQYF; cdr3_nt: TGTGCCAGCAGCCAAGATTTAAGGGAGGCAGATACGCAGTATTTT
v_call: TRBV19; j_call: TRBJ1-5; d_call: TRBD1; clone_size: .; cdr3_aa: CASTPDRAYSNQPQHF; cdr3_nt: TGTGCCAGTACCCCGGACAGGGCATATAGCAATCAGCCCCAGCATTTT
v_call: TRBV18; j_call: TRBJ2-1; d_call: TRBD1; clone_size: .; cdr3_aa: CASSPGQAQFF; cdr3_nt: TGTGCCAGCTCTCCAGGACAGGCGCAGTTCTTC
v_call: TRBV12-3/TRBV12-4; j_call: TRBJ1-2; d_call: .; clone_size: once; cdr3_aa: CASRITGGGGYTF; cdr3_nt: TGTGCCAGCAGGATAACGGGTGGTGGCGGCTACACCTTC
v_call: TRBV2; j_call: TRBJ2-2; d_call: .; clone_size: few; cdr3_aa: CASRQGSGELFF; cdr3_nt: TGTGCCAGCAGGCAGGGTTCCGGGGAGCTGTTTTTT
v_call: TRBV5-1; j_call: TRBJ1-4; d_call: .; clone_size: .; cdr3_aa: CASSLQGESEKLFF; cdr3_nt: TGCGCCAGCAGCTTACAGGGAGAGAGTGAAAAACTGTTTTTT
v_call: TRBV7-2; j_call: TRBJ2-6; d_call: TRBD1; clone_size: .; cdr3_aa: CASSLVGTAYSGANVLTF; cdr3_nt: TGTGCCAGCAGCTTAGTCGGGACAGCCTACTCTGGGGCCAACGTCCTGACTTTC
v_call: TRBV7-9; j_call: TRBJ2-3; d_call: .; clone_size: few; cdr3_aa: CASSPARDSDTQYF; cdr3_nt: TGTGCCAGCAGCCCGGCGAGGGACTCAGATACGCAGTATTTT
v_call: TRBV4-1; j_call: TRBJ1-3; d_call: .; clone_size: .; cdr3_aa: CASSPQSRNTIYF; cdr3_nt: TGCGCCAGCAGCCCGCAATCGCGAAACACCATATATTTT
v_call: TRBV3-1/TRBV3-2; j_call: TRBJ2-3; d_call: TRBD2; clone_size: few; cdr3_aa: CASSQDRLAGQGDTQYF; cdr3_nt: TGTGCCAGCAGCCAAGATCGACTAGCGGGGCAGGGAGATACGCAGTATTTT
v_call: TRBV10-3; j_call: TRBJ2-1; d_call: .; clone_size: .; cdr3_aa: CAISVYNEQFF; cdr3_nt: TGTGCCATCAGTGTCTACAATGAGCAGTTCTTC
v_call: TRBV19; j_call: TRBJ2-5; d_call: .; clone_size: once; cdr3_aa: CASSRGLTTPETQYF; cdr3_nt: TGTGCCAGTAGCCGAGGACTCACCACCCCGGAGACCCAGTACTTC
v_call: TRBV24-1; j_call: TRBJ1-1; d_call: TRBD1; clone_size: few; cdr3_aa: CATSDSNTGVTEAFF; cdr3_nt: TGTGCCACCAGTGATTCTAATACAGGGGTTACTGAAGCTTTCTTT
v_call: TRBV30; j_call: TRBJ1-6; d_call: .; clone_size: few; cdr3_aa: CATTWGNNSPLHF; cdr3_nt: TGTGCCACCACCTGGGGCAATAATTCACCCCTCCACTTT
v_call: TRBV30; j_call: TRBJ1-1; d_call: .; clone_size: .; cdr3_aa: CAWSVGQGISSNTEAFF; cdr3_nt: TGTGCCTGGAGTGTAGGCCAGGGAATTTCCTCGAACACTGAAGCTTTCTTT
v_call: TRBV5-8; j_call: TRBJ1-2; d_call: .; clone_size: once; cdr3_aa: CASSLGGGRGYTF; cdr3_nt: TGTGCCAGCAGCTTGGGCGGGGGTCGGGGCTACACCTTC
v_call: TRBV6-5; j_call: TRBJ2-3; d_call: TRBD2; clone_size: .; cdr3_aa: CASGGTSLDTQYF; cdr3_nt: TGTGCCAGCGGAGGGACTAGCTTGGATACGCAGTATTTT
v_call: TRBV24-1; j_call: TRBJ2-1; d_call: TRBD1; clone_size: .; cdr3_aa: CATGGQVINEQFF; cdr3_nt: TGTGCCACCGGGGGACAGGTGATCAATGAGCAGTTCTTC
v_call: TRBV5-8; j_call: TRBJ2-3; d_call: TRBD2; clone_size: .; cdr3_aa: CASPGGRTDTQYF; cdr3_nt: TGTGCCAGCCCGGGGGGAAGGACAGATACGCAGTATTTT
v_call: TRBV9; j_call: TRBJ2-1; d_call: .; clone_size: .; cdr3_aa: CASSPFSLTYNEQFF; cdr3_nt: TGTGCCAGCAGCCCCTTTAGCCTTACCTACAATGAGCAGTTCTTC
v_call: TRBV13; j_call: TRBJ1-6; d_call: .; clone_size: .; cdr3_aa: CASSYSGDSPLHF; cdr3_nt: TGTGCCAGCAGCTACTCAGGGGATTCACCCCTCCACTTT
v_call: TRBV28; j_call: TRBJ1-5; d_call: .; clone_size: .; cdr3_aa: CASRSPQAPYSNQPQHF; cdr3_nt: TGTGCCAGCAGGTCACCACAGGCCCCGTATAGCAATCAGCCCCAGCATTTT
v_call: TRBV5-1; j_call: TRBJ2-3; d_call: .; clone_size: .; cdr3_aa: CASFRISGDTQYF; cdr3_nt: TGCGCCAGCTTCAGGATTAGTGGAGATACGCAGTATTTT
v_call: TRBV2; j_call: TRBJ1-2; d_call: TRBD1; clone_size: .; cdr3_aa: CASRETGVFYGYTF; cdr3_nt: TGTGCCAGCAGGGAGACAGGGGTGTTCTATGGCTACACCTTC
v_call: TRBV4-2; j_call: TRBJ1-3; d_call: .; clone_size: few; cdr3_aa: CASSQEPDSGNTIYF; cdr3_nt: TGTGCCAGCAGCCAAGAGCCAGACTCTGGAAACACCATATATTTT
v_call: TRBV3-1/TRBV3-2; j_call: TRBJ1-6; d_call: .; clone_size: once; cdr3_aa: CASSPDTGPNSPLHF; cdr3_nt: TGTGCCAGCAGCCCAGACACAGGACCCAATTCACCCCTCCACTTT
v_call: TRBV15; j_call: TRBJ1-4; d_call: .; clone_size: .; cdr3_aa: CATSRDAGATNEKLFF; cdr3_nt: TGTGCCACCAGCAGAGATGCCGGAGCAACTAATGAAAAACTGTTTTTT
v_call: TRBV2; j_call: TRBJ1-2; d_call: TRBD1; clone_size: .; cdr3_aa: CASSQQGDGYTF; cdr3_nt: TGTGCCAGCAGTCAACAGGGGGATGGCTACACCTTC
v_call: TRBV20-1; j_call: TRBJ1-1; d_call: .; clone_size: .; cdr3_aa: CSARARGEAFF; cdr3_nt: TGCAGTGCTAGAGCACGGGGGGAAGCTTTCTTT
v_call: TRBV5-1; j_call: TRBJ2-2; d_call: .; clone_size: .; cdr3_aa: CASRVFWDTGELFF; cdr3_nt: TGCGCCAGCAGGGTCTTCTGGGACACCGGGGAGCTGTTTTTT
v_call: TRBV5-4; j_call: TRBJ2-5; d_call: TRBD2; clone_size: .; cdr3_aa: CASRRGAGGPIAQETQYF; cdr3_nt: TGTGCCAGCAGGCGGGGAGCGGGGGGGCCGATTGCGCAAGAGACCCAGTACTTC
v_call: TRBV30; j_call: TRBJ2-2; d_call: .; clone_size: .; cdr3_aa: CAWRGLNTGELFF; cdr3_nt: TGTGCCTGGAGGGGGTTGAACACCGGGGAGCTGTTTTTT
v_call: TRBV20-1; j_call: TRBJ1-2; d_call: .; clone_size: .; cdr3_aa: CSATQTDGYTF; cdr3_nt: TGCAGTGCTACGCAGACAGATGGCTACACCTTC
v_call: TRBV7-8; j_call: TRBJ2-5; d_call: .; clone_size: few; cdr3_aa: CASSLGFQETQYF; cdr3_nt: TGTGCCAGCAGCTTAGGCTTCCAAGAGACCCAGTACTTC
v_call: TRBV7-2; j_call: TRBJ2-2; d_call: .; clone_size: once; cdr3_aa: CASSPLREVWNTGELFF; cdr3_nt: TGTGCCAGCAGCCCCCTCCGGGAAGTTTGGAACACCGGGGAGCTGTTTTTT
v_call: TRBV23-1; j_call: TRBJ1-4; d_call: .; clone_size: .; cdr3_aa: CASSQSRDGRNEKLFF; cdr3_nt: TGCGCCAGCAGTCAATCTAGGGACGGGAGAAATGAAAAACTGTTTTTT
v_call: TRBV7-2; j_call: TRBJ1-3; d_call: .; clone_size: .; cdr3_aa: CASSAAASSGNTIYF; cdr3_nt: TGTGCCAGCAGCGCCGCGGCGAGCTCTGGAAACACCATATATTTT
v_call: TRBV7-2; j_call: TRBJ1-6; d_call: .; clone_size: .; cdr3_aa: CASSEAGLGRNPLHF; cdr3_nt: TGTGCCAGCAGCGAGGCAGGCCTCGGGAGAAACCCCCTCCACTTT
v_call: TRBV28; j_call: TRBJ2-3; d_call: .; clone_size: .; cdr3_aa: CASSLDAAGNTQYF; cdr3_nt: TGTGCCAGCAGTTTAGACGCCGCGGGAAATACGCAGTATTTT
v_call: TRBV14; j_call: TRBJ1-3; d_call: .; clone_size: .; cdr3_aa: CASSQEFGNTIYF; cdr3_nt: TGTGCCAGCAGCCAGGAATTCGGAAACACCATATATTTT
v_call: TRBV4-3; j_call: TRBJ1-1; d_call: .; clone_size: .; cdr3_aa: CASSSDRETEAFF; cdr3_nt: TGCGCCAGCAGCTCGGACCGGGAAACTGAAGCTTTCTTT
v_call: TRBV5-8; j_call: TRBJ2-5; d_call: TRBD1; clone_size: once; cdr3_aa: CASSSKGLQGRKTQYF; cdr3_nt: TGTGCCAGCAGCTCTAAAGGGTTACAGGGGAGAAAGACCCAGTACTTC
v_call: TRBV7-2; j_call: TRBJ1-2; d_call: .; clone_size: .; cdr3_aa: CASSLSRKRGYTF; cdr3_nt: TGTGCCAGCAGCTTATCCCGAAAGCGGGGCTACACCTTC
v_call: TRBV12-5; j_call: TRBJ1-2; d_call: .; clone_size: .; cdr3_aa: CASGWTPGGGGYTF; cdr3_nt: TGTGCTAGTGGTTGGACCCCGGGGGGCGGTGGCTACACCTTC